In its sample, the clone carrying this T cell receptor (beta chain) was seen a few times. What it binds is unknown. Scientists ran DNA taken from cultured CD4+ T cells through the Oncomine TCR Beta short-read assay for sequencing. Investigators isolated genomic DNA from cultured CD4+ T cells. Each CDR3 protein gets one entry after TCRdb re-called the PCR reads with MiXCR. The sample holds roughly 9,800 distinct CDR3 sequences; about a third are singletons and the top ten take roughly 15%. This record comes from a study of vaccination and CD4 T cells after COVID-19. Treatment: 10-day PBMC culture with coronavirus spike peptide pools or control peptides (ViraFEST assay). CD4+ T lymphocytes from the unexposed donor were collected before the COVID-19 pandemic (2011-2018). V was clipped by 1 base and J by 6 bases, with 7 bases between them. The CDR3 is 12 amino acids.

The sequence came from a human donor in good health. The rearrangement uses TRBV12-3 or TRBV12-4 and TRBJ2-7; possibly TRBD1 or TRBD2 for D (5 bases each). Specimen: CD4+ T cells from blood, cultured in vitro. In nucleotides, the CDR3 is TGTGCCAGCAGTTTAGAGGGGAGCGAGCAGTACTTC. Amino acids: CASSLEGSEQYF.